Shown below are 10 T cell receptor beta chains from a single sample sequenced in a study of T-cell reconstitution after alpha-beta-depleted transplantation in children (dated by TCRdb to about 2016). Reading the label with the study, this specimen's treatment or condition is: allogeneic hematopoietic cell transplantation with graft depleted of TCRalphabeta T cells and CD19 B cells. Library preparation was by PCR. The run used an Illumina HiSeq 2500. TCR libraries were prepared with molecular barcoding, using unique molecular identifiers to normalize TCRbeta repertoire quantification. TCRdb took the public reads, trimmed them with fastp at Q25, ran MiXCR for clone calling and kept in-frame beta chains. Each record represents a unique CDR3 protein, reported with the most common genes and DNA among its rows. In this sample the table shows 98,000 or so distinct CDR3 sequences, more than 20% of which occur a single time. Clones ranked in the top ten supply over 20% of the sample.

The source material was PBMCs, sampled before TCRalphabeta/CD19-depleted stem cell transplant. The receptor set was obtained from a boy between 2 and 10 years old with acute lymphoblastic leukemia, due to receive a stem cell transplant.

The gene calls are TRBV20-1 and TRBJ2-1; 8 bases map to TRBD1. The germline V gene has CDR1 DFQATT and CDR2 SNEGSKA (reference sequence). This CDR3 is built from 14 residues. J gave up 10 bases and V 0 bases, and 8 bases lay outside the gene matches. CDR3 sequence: CSARDRDRGREQFF. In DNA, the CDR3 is TGCAGTGCTAGAGATCGAGACAGGGGAAGGGAGCAGTTCTTC.

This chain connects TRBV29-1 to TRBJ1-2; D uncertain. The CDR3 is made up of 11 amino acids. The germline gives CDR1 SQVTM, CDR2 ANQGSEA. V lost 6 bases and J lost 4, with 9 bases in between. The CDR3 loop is CSVGGTYGYTF. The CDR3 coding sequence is TGCAGCGTGGGCGGCACCTATGGCTACACCTTC.

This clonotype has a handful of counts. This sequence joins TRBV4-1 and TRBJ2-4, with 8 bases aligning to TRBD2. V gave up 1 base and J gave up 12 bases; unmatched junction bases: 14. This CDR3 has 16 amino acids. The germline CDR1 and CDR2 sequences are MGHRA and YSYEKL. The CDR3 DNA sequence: TGCGCCAGCAGCCAAGCTGCGCGGGAGGCGCTCTCGGGTCAGTACTTC. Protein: CASSQAAREALSGQYF.

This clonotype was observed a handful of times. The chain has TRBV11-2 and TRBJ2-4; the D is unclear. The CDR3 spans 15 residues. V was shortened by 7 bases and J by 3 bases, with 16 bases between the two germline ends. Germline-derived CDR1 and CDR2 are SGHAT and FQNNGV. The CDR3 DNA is TGTGCCAGCACCCCTCTAAGGACGAGCAAAAACATTCAGTACTTC. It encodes CASTPLRTSKNIQYF. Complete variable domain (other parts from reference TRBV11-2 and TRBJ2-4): EAGVAQSPRYKIIEKRQSVAFWCNPISGHATLYWYQQILGQGPKLLIQFQNNGVVDDSQLPKDRFSAERLKGVDSTLKIQPAKLEDSAVYLCASTPLRTSKNIQYFGAGTRLSVL.

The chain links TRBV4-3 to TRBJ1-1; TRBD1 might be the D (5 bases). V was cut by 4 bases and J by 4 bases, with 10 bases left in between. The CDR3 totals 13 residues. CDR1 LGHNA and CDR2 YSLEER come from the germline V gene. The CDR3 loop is CASSRGQGTEAFF. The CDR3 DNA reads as TGCGCCAGCAGCCGAGGGCAGGGCACTGAAGCTTTCTTT.

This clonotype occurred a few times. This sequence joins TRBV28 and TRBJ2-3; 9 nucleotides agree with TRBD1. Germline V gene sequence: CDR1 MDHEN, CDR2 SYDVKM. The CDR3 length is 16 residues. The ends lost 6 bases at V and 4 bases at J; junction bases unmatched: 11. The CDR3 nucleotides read TGTGCCAGCAGCTCCGGGACAGGGTGGAGTGCAGATACGCAGTATTTT. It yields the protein CASSSGTGWSADTQYF.

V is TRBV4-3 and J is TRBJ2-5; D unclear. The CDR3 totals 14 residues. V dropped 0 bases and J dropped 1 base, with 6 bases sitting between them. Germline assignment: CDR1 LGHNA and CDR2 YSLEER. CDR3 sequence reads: CASSQDWTQETQYF. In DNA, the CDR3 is TGCGCCAGCAGCCAAGACTGGACCCAAGAGACCCAGTACTTC.

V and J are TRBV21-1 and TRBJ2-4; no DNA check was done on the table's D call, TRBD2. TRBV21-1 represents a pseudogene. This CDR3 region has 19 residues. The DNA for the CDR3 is TGTGCCAGCAGCAAAGTGTGGGGACTAGCGGAGGTAGCCAAAAACATTCAGTACTTC. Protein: CASSKVWGLAEVAKNIQYF.

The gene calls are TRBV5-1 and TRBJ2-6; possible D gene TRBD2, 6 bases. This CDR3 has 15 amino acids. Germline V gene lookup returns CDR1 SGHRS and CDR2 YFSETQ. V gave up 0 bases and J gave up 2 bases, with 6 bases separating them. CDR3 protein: CASSLGGAGANVLTF. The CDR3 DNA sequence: TGCGCCAGCAGCTTGGGCGGGGCTGGGGCCAACGTCCTGACTTTC.

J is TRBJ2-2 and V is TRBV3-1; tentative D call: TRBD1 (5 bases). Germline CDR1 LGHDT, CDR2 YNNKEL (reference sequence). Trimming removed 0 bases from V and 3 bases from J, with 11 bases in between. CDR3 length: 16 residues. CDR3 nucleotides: TGTGCCAGCAGCCAAGAGAAGGGGTCCTACACCGGGGAGCTGTTTTTT. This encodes CASSQEKGSYTGELFF.